Following are 5 T cell receptor beta chains from one sample sequenced in a study of OX40 agonist ivuxolimab in advanced cancers. Libraries were prepared by immunoSEQ multiplex PCR; TCRdb keeps only in-frame clonotypes and omits some of them. The table lists more than 25,000 clones, less than 80% of them singletons. Sample: CD4+ or CD8+ T cells sorted from blood, taken in a trial of the OX40 agonist ivuxolimab. The source of these receptors is an adult with an advanced solid tumor such as melanoma, head and neck, liver or kidney cancer.

This clone was observed a single time. The junction shows a germline mismatch at one end, possibly a read error. This chain connects TRBV4-1 to TRBJ1-1; TRBD1 agrees at 11 bases. Per germline, CDR1 MGHRA and CDR2 YSYEKL. There are 16 residues in the CDR3. The CDR3 DNA is TGCGCCAGCAGCAAAGAGGGACAGGGGGGTTTTACTGAAGCTTTCTTT. Amino acid sequence: CASSKEGQGGFTEAFF.

V gene TRBV9 combines with J gene TRBJ2-7, with D maybe TRBD1 (7 bases). This CDR3 comprises 15 residues. Per germline, CDR1 SGDLS and CDR2 YYNGEE. The V and J ends lost 0 bases and 9 bases respectively, with 19 bases between them. CDR3 amino acids: CASSVGPGGFEVQYF. DNA of the CDR3: TGTGCCAGCAGCGTAGGTCCAGGGGGGTTTGAGGTGCAGTACTTC.

V and J are TRBV19 and TRBJ2-1, with 7 bases fitting TRBD1. Germline V gene data show CDR1 as LNHDA and CDR2 as SQIVND (reference sequence). The V gene end was trimmed by 6 bases and the J gene end by 6 bases; junction bases not matched to a gene: 2. The CDR3 spans 12 residues. The CDR3 DNA reads as TGTGCCAGTAGCCCAGGGGGCAATGAGCAGTTCTTC. Translation: CASSPGGNEQFF.

The V gene is TRBV5-1, the J gene TRBJ2-3; D unresolved. Per the germline V gene, CDR1 is SGHRS and CDR2 is YFSETQ. The CDR3 has 15 amino acids. V dropped 3 bases and J dropped 0 bases, with 11 bases sitting between them. In DNA, the CDR3 is TGCGCCAGCAGCTACCGAGAGGCCAGCACAGATACGCAGTATTTT. This sequence encodes CASSYREASTDTQYF.

The sample holds a few counts of this clone. The chain uses TRBV7-3 and TRBJ2-3; 11 bases map to TRBD2. The length of the CDR3 is 18 residues. CDR1 SGHTA and CDR2 FQGTGA come from the germline V gene. Trimming cost V 5 bases and J 1 base; bases outside gene matches: 11. CDR3 coding DNA: TGTGCCAGCAGCGAAATGGCTAGCGGGGGGCAGGGCACAGATACGCAGTATTTT. Protein sequence: CASSEMASGGQGTDTQYF.